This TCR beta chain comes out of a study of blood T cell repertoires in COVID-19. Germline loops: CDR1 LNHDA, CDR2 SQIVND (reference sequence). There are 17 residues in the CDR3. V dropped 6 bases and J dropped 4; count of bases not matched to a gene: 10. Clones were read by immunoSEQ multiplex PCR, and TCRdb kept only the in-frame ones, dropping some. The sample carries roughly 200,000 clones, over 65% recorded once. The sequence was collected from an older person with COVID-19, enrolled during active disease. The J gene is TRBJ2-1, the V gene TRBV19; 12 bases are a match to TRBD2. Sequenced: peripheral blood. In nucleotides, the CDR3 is TGTGCCAGTAGGGGCGGACTAGCGGGAAAAACTTACAATGAGCAGTTCTTC. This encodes CASRGGLAGKTYNEQFF.